This T cell receptor (beta chain) derives from a study of chemoradiotherapy in HPV16-positive cancers. Notes on the study in general: During treatment, candidate HPV-specific clones and E7-related motifs expanded in tumor. The functional HPV-specific definition rests on just two HPV16-positive patients.

Repeated repertoire sampling spanned the course of chemoradiotherapy. The assay was immunoSEQ multiplex PCR, and TCRdb's table has in-frame clones only and misses some. This table has some 70,000 clones, more than 70% appearing once. Regarding this clone: What it binds is unknown.

Looked up from germline, CDR1 is SGHAT and CDR2 is FQNNGV. Trimming took 5 bases from V and 4 from J; bases not matched to a gene: 5. This CDR3 spans 13 amino acids. This rearrangement joins TRBV11-2 to TRBJ2-7; 7 bases are shared with TRBD2. This receptor was obtained from a human donor with HPV-associated anogenital cancer. The sample in question was blood, obtained from a patient who underwent chemoradiotherapy. The CDR3 protein is CASSPLADYEQYF. The CDR3, as DNA: TGTGCCAGCAGCCCGCTAGCGGATTACGAGCAGTACTTC.